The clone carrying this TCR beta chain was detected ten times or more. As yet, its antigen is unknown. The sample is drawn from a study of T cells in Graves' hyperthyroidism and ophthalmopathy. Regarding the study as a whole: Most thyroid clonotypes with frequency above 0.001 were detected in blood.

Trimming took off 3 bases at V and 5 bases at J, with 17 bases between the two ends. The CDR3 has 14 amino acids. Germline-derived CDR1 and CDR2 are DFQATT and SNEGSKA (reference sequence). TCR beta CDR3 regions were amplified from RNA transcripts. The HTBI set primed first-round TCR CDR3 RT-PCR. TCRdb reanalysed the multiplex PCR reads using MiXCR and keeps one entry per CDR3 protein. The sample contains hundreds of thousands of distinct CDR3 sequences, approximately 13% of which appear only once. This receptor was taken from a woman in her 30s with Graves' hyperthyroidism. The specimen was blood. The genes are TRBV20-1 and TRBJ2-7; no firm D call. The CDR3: CSARGEVGDNEQYF. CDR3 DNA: TGCAGTGCTAGGGGCGAGGTGGGTGACAACGAGCAGTACTTC.